Presented here are 16 T cell receptor beta chains from one specimen sequenced in a study of CD8+ T cells in alopecia areata. Extracted RNA was reverse transcribed, and the resulting cDNA served as sequencing template. Sequenced by immunoSEQ multiplex PCR; TCRdb stores in-frame clones only, minus some. There are about 270,000 clones in the sample, none observed a single time. Researchers sorted pooled cutaneous lymph node cells on the basis of CD4, CD8alpha, NKG2D, NKG2ACE and other markers. Sequencing was carried out using CD4+ T cells sorted from a lymph node. These receptors all come from a C3H/HeJ mouse with alopecia areata. This line is of MHC haplotype H2-k.

This clone appeared a few times. The genes are named according to mouse. The CDR3 end falls 4 residues outside the read, so it is completed with the germline J gene. J is TRBJ2-3 and V is TRBV13-1; TRBD2 agrees at 8 bases. J gave up 0 bases and V 10 bases, and 1 base lay outside the gene matches. Germline CDR1 reads NSHNY; CDR2 reads SYGAGN. The length of the CDR3 is 12 residues. The CDR3 DNA, read in part, is TGTGCCGGGGGGGCTAGTGCAGAA. This encodes CAGGASAE. The entire CDR3 protein reads CAGGASAETLYF.

This clone was counted only a few times. A clone one base away is much larger, so this may be a read error. Mouse names are used for the genes. The observed sequence ends 4 residues before the CDR3 terminus, with the missing tail filled in from the germline J gene. The same CDR3 is also encoded by other DNA sequences in this sample. The chain combines TRBV19 with TRBJ2-7; 11 bases fit TRBD2. The CDR3 has 14 residues. The V gene's germline CDR1 is FNHDT and CDR2 SITEND (reference sequence). The CDR3 loop is CASSPRDWGYEQYF. The CDR3 bases that were read are TGTGCCAGCAGTCCCCGGGACTGGGGGTAT.

This clone came up a few times. All gene names here are mouse names. The CDR3 goes on 4 residues after the read ends, and that part is filled in from the germline J gene. The V call is TRBV14, the J call TRBJ2-5; D unresolved. The CDR3 length is 13 residues. V shed 5 bases and J shed 0 bases, with 7 bases lying between them. Germline V gene sequence: CDR1 SGHDT, CDR2 FRDEAV. The sequenced part of the CDR3 DNA is TGTGCCAGCAGGACAATTAACCAAGAC. It is translated as CASRTINQD. The CDR3 as a whole reads CASRTINQDTQYF.

This clone was seen only a few times. Gene labels here are mouse ones. The same CDR3 arises from other DNA sequences in this sample as well. CDR3 region: CASSISGWAETLYF. The sequenced CDR3 bases are TGTGCCAGCAGTATATCAGGGTGGGCAGAA. The rearrangement uses TRBV19 and TRBJ2-3; D is perhaps TRBD1 (5 bases). The read falls 4 residues short of the CDR3 end, and the missing part is taken from the germline J gene. Trimming left V 1 base short and J 3 bases short, with 9 bases between. CDR3 length: 14 amino acids. Germline CDR1 is FNHDT and CDR2 is SITEND (reference sequence).

This clone appeared a few times. Here the gene names and germline are mouse. The sequenced part of the CDR3 DNA is TGCACCTGCAGTGTCGACAGGGGGGACACA. Translated: CTCSVDRGDT. The entire CDR3 reads CTCSVDRGDTEVFF. V and J are TRBV1 and TRBJ1-1; 9 bases are a match to TRBD1. The read falls 4 residues short of the CDR3 end, and the missing part is taken from the germline J gene. Trimming removed 4 bases from V and 3 bases from J; junction bases left unmatched: 3. The CDR3 is made up of 14 amino acids. Germline CDR1 NSQYPW, CDR2 LRSPGD (reference sequence).

Points on this clone: Each gene name is a mouse one. The read gets to within 4 residues of the CDR3 end, and the germline J gene fills in the rest. V gene TRBV19 combines with J gene TRBJ2-2; 10 positions agree with TRBD1. Germline V lookup: CDR1 FNHDT, CDR2 SITEND (reference sequence). CDR3 length equals 15 residues. V gave up 4 bases and J gave up 3 bases; unmatched junction bases: 3. CDR3 sequence: CASSRQGAYTGQLYF. The DNA read from the CDR3 is TGTGCCAGCAGTCGACAGGGGGCTTACACCGGG.

As concerns this clone: Mouse gene names apply. The read comes to an end 4 residues before the CDR3 does, leaving the germline J gene to fill in the end. The rearrangement links TRBV1 to TRBJ2-5; a weak D match, TRBD1 (6 bases). Trimming pared 5 bases from V and 0 bases from J, leaving 9 bases between. The germline gives CDR1 NSQYPW, CDR2 LRSPGD (reference sequence). The CDR3 extends over 14 amino acids. The DNA read from the CDR3 is TGCACCTGCAGTCCCGGGACAAACCAAGAC. This sequence encodes CTCSPGTNQD. The full CDR3 protein reads CTCSPGTNQDTQYF. Full variable domain (remainder filled in from reference TRBV1 and TRBJ2-5): VTLLEQNPRWRLVPRGQAVNLRCILKNSQYPWMSWYQQDLQKQLQWLFTLRSPGDKEVKSLPGADYLATRVTDTELRLQVANMSQGRTLYCTCSPGTNQDTQYFGPGTRLLVL.

Details on this clone: Gene names and germline match the mouse. The sequence runs out 4 residues before the end of the CDR3; the remainder is reconstructed from the germline J gene. In the same sample, other DNA sequences code for this CDR3. V and J are TRBV1 and TRBJ2-1; 14 bases map to TRBD2. The CDR3 length is 15 residues. Germline CDR1 and CDR2: NSQYPW and LRSPGD (reference sequence). V dropped 4 bases and J dropped 6; count of bases not matched to a gene: 2. The sequenced part of the CDR3 DNA is TGCACCTGCAGTGGGGGACTGGGGGGGCGTGCT. Translated, it gives CTCSGGLGGRA. The whole CDR3 sequence is CTCSGGLGGRAEQFF.

This clone was found a few times. Mouse germline and gene names are used. The CDR3 goes on 4 residues after the read ends, and that part is filled in from the germline J gene. This chain links TRBV5 with TRBJ2-7; possibly TRBD2 for D (6 bases). Germline-derived CDR1 and CDR2 are LGHNA and YNLKQL (reference sequence). The CDR3 runs 15 residues. CDR3 DNA, as far as it was read: TGTGCCAGCAGCCAAGATCTCTCTACTGGGTAT. It specifies CASSQDLSTGY. The whole CDR3 sequence reads CASSQDLSTGYEQYF.

In regard to this clone: The listed genes are named as in mouse. The observed sequence ends 4 residues before the CDR3 terminus, with the missing tail filled in from the germline J gene. The chain has TRBV19 and TRBJ2-2, with TRBD1 matching over 8 bases. Per the germline V gene, CDR1 is FNHDT and CDR2 is SITEND (reference sequence). The CDR3 runs 15 residues. V shed 4 bases and J 4 bases; nucleotides not matched to a gene: 6. The sequenced CDR3 bases are TGTGCCAGCAGTTCGGACAGGGACGGCACCGGG. Translating it yields CASSSDRDGTG. The entire CDR3 protein reads CASSSDRDGTGQLYF.

This clone was seen a handful of times. Mouse gene names apply. The CDR3 end is not reached by the read, which stops 4 residues before it; the germline J gene fills it in. This sequence joins TRBV31 and TRBJ1-2; D call uncertain. The germline CDR1 and CDR2 sequences are GKSSPN and SITVG. Between the trimmed V and J ends, which lost 4 bases and 2 bases, there was a span of 5 bases. This CDR3 has 11 residues. CDR3 region: CAWNINSDYTF. The part of the CDR3 DNA that was read is TGTGCCTGGAACATTAACTCC.

This clone was counted a few times. Genes and germline come from the mouse. The read stops 4 residues short of the end of the CDR3; the missing end is completed from the germline J gene. The rearrangement uses TRBV5 and TRBJ2-2; 7 nucleotides align to TRBD2. V dropped 0 bases and J dropped 2; count of bases not matched to a gene: 3. The CDR3 has 16 residues. Germline CDR1 LGHNA, CDR2 YNLKQL (reference sequence). The CDR3: CASSQESGGNTGQLYF. The CDR3 bases that were read are TGTGCCAGCAGCCAAGAGAGTGGGGGGAACACCGGG.

Turning to this clone: The gene names given are mouse names. Partial CDR3 DNA: TGTGCCAGCAGTCAACTGGGGGTGAACTATGCT. Protein product: CASSQLGVNYA. In full, the CDR3 is CASSQLGVNYAEQFF. This chain connects TRBV19 to TRBJ2-1, with 8 bases lining up with TRBD2. The read ends 4 residues before the CDR3 terminus; that terminus is restored from the germline J gene. CDR1 FNHDT and CDR2 SITEND come from the germline V gene (reference sequence). The CDR3 has 15 amino acids. V lost 4 bases and J lost 1; bases outside the gene matches: 4. Drawing the rest from reference TRBV19 and TRBJ2-1, the complete variable domain is GGIITQTPKFLIGQEGQKLTLKCQQNFNHDTMYWYRQDSGKGLRLIYYSITENDLQKGDLSEGYDASREKKSSFSLTVTSAQKNEMAVFLCASSQLGVNYAEQFFGPGTRLTVL.

The table lists this clone with a few counts. All gene names here are mouse names. The read ends 4 residues early relative to the CDR3; the germline J gene fills the gap. V usage is TRBV13-3 and J usage is TRBJ2-7; D may be TRBD1 (5 bases). The CDR3 totals 14 residues. V was shortened by 2 bases and J by 0 bases, with 9 bases between the two germline ends. Germline V lookup: CDR1 NNHDY, CDR2 SYVADS. The CDR3 here is CASSEGDSSYEQYF. The CDR3 bases that were read are TGTGCCAGCAGTGAGGGCGACAGCTCCTAT.

Regarding this clone: Mouse names are used for the genes. From the germline J gene comes the end of the CDR3, since the read stops 4 residues before it. Other DNA variants within this sample encode the same CDR3. The chain employs TRBV1 and TRBJ2-1; 7 positions agree with TRBD1. The CDR3 consists of 14 residues. With 4 bases clipped from V and 4 bases from J, the junction kept 4 bases outside the gene matches. Germline V gene data show CDR1 as NSQYPW and CDR2 as LRSPGD (reference sequence). CDR3 region: CTCSDRDSYAEQFF. The CDR3 bases that were read are TGCACCTGCAGTGACCGGGACAGTTATGCT.

This clone was counted a few times. The gene names here belong to mouse. The read is 4 residues too short to cover the CDR3 end, so that end is filled in from the germline J gene. The chain carries TRBV1 and TRBJ1-1; the D is unclear. This CDR3 spans 15 amino acids. The germline V and J ends were trimmed by 3 bases and 0 bases, with 11 bases remaining between them. The germline gives CDR1 NSQYPW, CDR2 LRSPGD (reference sequence). The sequenced part of the CDR3 DNA is TGCACCTGCAGTGCCGCGACACAATCAAACACA. It yields the protein CTCSAATQSNT. The full CDR3 is CTCSAATQSNTEVFF.